The rows below give T cell receptor beta chains drawn from one sample of a study of T-cell memory formation after mild COVID-19. TCRdb processed the 5' RACE reads anew with MiXCR; each CDR3 protein has one entry. The data hold over 300,000 distinct CDR3 sequences, with about 20% observed a single time. Sequencing was carried out using PBMCs or a T cell subset sorted from them (not recorded which). These receptors all stem from a man aged 18 to 30 who had mild COVID-19 (a few samples of this study predate the infection). Cell type and time point are not known. CDR3s include the opening cysteine and the closing phenylalanine or tryptophan. D genes are given only for firm matches. Expanded clones are given a class, and other clones once, few, many or no size at all.

TRBV9	-	TRBJ1-1	few	CASSPQEGGPEAFF	TGTGCCAGCAGCCCCCAGGAAGGAGGACCTGAAGCTTTCTTT
TRBV7-6	TRBD1	TRBJ1-2	few	CASSATGTGYGYTF	TGTGCCAGCAGCGCAACCGGGACAGGCTATGGCTACACCTTC
TRBV4-1	-	TRBJ1-2	-	CASSRDQAHYGYTF	TGCGCCAGCAGCCGAGATCAGGCCCACTATGGCTACACCTTC
TRBV5-1	-	TRBJ2-5	-	CASSPEQETQYF	TGCGCCAGCAGCCCCGAACAAGAGACCCAGTACTTC
TRBV7-3	TRBD1	TRBJ2-1	-	CASSSGQGHNEQFF	TGTGCCAGCAGCTCGGGACAGGGGCATAATGAGCAGTTCTTC
TRBV2	-	TRBJ2-3	-	CASMLRGQKRGYF	TGTGCCAGCATGCTGCGGGGGCAGAAAAGGGGGTATTTT
TRBV28	TRBD2	TRBJ2-3	few	CASRPMGLAGLDTQYF	TGTGCCAGCAGGCCTATGGGCCTAGCGGGGTTAGATACGCAGTATTTT
TRBV7-9	-	TRBJ2-3	many	CASSLKGRYTDTQYF	TGTGCCAGCAGCTTAAAGGGCCGCTACACAGATACGCAGTATTTT
TRBV6-5	-	TRBJ2-7	few	CASSYSGHEQYF	TGTGCCAGCAGTTACTCTGGACACGAGCAGTACTTC
TRBV4-3	-	TRBJ1-5	few	CASSQEFWGARPQHF	TGCGCCAGCAGCCAAGAATTCTGGGGGGCTCGGCCCCAGCATTTT
TRBV18	TRBD1	TRBJ2-7	few	CASSLTGTGGIGEQYF	TGTGCCAGCTCACTTACCGGGACAGGGGGAATAGGGGAGCAGTACTTC
TRBV12-3/TRBV12-4	-	TRBJ1-1	few	CASSLSWGTEAFF	TGTGCCAGCAGTTTATCGTGGGGCACTGAAGCTTTCTTT
TRBV11-2	-	TRBJ1-1	few	CASSLRTQAEGSEAFF	TGTGCCAGCAGCCTAAGGACCCAGGCGGAGGGCTCCGAAGCTTTCTTT
TRBV6-5	TRBD1	TRBJ2-7	-	CASSYGTGNYEQYF	TGTGCCAGCAGTTACGGGACAGGGAACTACGAGCAGTACTTC
TRBV11-2	TRBD1	TRBJ2-5	few	CASSDLQGFQETQYF	TGTGCCAGCAGCGACCTACAGGGGTTTCAGGAGACCCAGTACTTC
TRBV4-2	-	TRBJ1-5	-	CASSQEDSPNQPQHF	TGTGCCAGCAGCCAAGAAGACAGCCCGAATCAGCCCCAGCATTTT
TRBV7-6	-	TRBJ1-5	few	CASSSGYYQPQHF	TGTGCCAGCAGCTCAGGGTACTATCAGCCCCAGCATTTT
TRBV5-5	TRBD1	TRBJ2-3	-	CASSWTGLFTDTQYF	TGTGCCAGCAGCTGGACAGGGCTTTTTACAGATACGCAGTATTTT
TRBV7-2	TRBD2	TRBJ2-7	few	CASSWISGLAGDYEQYF	TGTGCCAGCAGCTGGATTTCGGGACTAGCGGGGGACTACGAGCAGTACTTC
TRBV7-8	TRBD1	TRBJ1-6	-	CASSRRDRGLGNSPLHF	TGTGCCAGCAGCCGACGGGACAGGGGGCTAGGGAATTCACCCCTCCACTTT
TRBV9	-	TRBJ2-5	-	CASSVGAGKETQYF	TGTGCCAGCAGCGTAGGGGCGGGGAAAGAGACCCAGTACTTC
TRBV7-9	TRBD1	TRBJ1-5	few	CASSSTRDRKNQPQHF	TGTGCCAGCAGCTCCACAAGGGACAGGAAAAATCAGCCCCAGCATTTT
TRBV20-1	-	TRBJ1-5	once	CSAAQGMVNQPQHF	TGCAGTGCCGCTCAGGGTATGGTCAATCAGCCCCAGCATTTT
TRBV21-1	-	TRBJ2-3	-	CASSRGLAEARTDTQYF	TGTGCCAGCAGCCGGGGACTAGCGGAGGCCCGCACAGATACGCAGTATTTT
TRBV20-1	-	TRBJ1-5	-	CSARTDRANQPQHF	TGCAGTGCTAGAACGGACAGAGCAAATCAGCCCCAGCATTTT
TRBV11-1	TRBD1	TRBJ1-2	-	CASSPAGTALRGYTF	TGTGCCAGCAGCCCTGCCGGGACAGCTTTGAGGGGCTACACCTTC
TRBV7-2	-	TRBJ1-6	few	CASSPRMGYNSPLHF	TGTGCCAGCAGCCCCCGGATGGGTTATAATTCACCCCTCCACTTT
TRBV5-5	TRBD2	TRBJ2-7	-	CASSWTSGGAYYEQYF	TGTGCCAGCAGCTGGACTAGCGGGGGGGCCTATTACGAGCAGTACTTC
TRBV20-1	-	TRBJ2-2	-	CSAAENTGELFF	TGCAGTGCTGCAGAGAACACCGGGGAGCTGTTTTTT
TRBV2	-	TRBJ1-2	many	CASGARSYGYTF	TGTGCCAGCGGGGCACGTAGCTATGGCTACACCTTC
TRBV3-1	-	TRBJ2-7	once	CASSQAAYEQYF	TGTGCCAGCAGCCAAGCGGCCTACGAGCAGTACTTC
TRBV7-9	-	TRBJ1-1	few	CASRWGLGNTEAFF	TGTGCCAGCAGATGGGGGTTGGGGAACACTGAAGCTTTCTTT
TRBV7-9	-	TRBJ1-3	few	CASSPEGVRNTIYF	TGTGCCAGCAGCCCGGAGGGGGTGAGGAACACCATATATTTT
TRBV12-3/TRBV12-4	-	TRBJ2-1	few	CASRPQGAGNEQFF	TGTGCCAGCAGGCCCCAGGGAGCGGGCAATGAGCAGTTCTTC
TRBV10-2	TRBD2	TRBJ2-1	-	CASSDERGINEQFF	TGCGCCAGCAGTGACGAGCGGGGGATCAATGAGCAGTTCTTC
TRBV5-5	-	TRBJ1-1	-	CASSAVRGKLDTEAFF	TGTGCCAGCAGCGCGGTGCGGGGGAAGCTGGACACTGAAGCTTTCTTT
TRBV4-2	-	TRBJ2-1	-	CASSQGARGGGYNEQFF	TGTGCCAGCAGCCAAGGAGCGCGCGGGGGCGGCTACAATGAGCAGTTCTTC
TRBV7-2	-	TRBJ1-3	many	CASSLYSGNTIYF	TGTGCCAGCAGCCTGTACTCTGGAAACACCATATATTTT
TRBV12-3/TRBV12-4	-	TRBJ1-2	few	CASSSLFYGYTF	TGTGCCAGCAGTTCTCTCTTCTATGGCTACACCTTC
TRBV7-9	-	TRBJ2-1	few	CASSPPLAQGNEQFF	TGTGCCAGCAGCCCCCCACTAGCCCAGGGCAATGAGCAGTTCTTC
TRBV5-1	-	TRBJ2-2	-	CASSSPGGTEYTGELFF	TGCGCCAGCAGCTCCCCAGGCGGGACGGAATACACCGGGGAGCTGTTTTTT
TRBV29-1	-	TRBJ1-2	-	CSAGMTDYTF	TGCAGCGCCGGCATGACGGACTACACCTTC
TRBV7-3	TRBD1	TRBJ2-3	few	CASSSTGAGDTQYF	TGTGCCAGCAGCTCGACAGGGGCGGGAGATACGCAGTATTTT
TRBV27	-	TRBJ1-5	few	CASSYRLNQPQHF	TGTGCCAGCAGTTACAGACTCAATCAGCCCCAGCATTTT
TRBV24-1	-	TRBJ2-1	few	CATSDFVSNEQFF	TGTGCCACCAGTGATTTCGTCAGCAATGAGCAGTTCTTC
TRBV15	TRBD2	TRBJ2-3	-	CATSWGLAGGADTQYF	TGTGCCACCAGCTGGGGACTAGCGGGGGGTGCAGATACGCAGTATTTT
TRBV20-1	TRBD2	TRBJ2-4	many	CSARRGLAGAFGIQYF	TGCAGTGCCCGCCGTGGGTTAGCGGGGGCCTTTGGCATTCAGTACTTC
TRBV5-1	TRBD1	TRBJ2-5	few	CASSRQGILQETQYF	TGCGCCAGCAGCCGACAGGGGATACTTCAAGAGACCCAGTACTTC
TRBV2	-	TRBJ1-1	-	CASSETSLGEGYTEAFF	TGTGCCAGCAGTGAAACAAGCCTCGGGGAAGGTTACACTGAAGCTTTCTTT
TRBV20-1	-	TRBJ1-1	few	CSAGQGNTEAFF	TGCAGTGCTGGTCAGGGGAACACTGAAGCTTTCTTT
TRBV24-1	TRBD1	TRBJ2-5	few	CATSFGTEETQYF	TGTGCCACCAGTTTCGGGACAGAAGAGACCCAGTACTTC
TRBV6-5	-	TRBJ1-2	few	CASTQSGYGYTF	TGTGCCAGCACCCAATCCGGCTATGGCTACACCTTC
TRBV7-2	-	TRBJ1-5	many	CASSPVGVQPQHF	TGTGCCAGCAGCCCAGTGGGGGTTCAGCCCCAGCATTTT
TRBV12-3/TRBV12-4	-	TRBJ1-1	-	CASSLVFEGRGAFF	TGTGCCAGCAGTTTAGTGTTTGAGGGCCGAGGAGCTTTCTTT
TRBV7-2	-	TRBJ2-7	few	CASSFGGPPYEQYF	TGTGCCAGCAGCTTCGGAGGGCCACCCTACGAGCAGTACTTC
TRBV4-1	-	TRBJ2-5	few	CASSQAVPQGETQYF	TGCGCCAGCAGCCAAGCCGTACCCCAGGGGGAGACCCAGTACTTC